This T cell receptor (beta chain) was sequenced for a study of vaccination and CD4 T cells after COVID-19. Study-wide points: Median reactive clonotypes, those recognizing SARS-CoV-2, rose from around 21 to 38, not significantly.

The Oncomine TCR Beta short-read assay generated sequence data from the DNA of cultured CD4+ T cells. TCRdb reprocessed the PCR reads with MiXCR, giving one entry per CDR3 protein. The sample yields about 24,000 distinct CDR3 sequences, 42% seen once. CDR3 length equals 16 residues. CDR1 is SGHTA and CDR2 is FQGTGA in the germline V gene. V lost 1 base and J 3 bases, leaving 13 bases between the germline ends. With respect to this clonotype: Antigen unknown.

Documented time point: late sampling 161 to 241 days after vaccination in three convalescent patients. Stated treatment: approximately nine-day PBMC culture with coronavirus spike peptide pools or control peptides (ViraFEST assay). At both days 3 and 7, half the medium was replaced with fresh IL-2 medium. Negative selection isolated the CD4+ T cells once the cells had been cultured for around nine days. This sample comprised CD4+ T cells from blood, cultured in vitro, obtained about 7 months after SARS-CoV-2 vaccination. The receptor was isolated from a human donor who had recovered from COVID-19. V is TRBV7-3 and J is TRBJ2-1; D might be TRBD1 (5 bases). CDR3 in amino acids: CASSLNFGHSYNEQFF. CDR3 coding DNA: TGTGCCAGCAGCTTAAATTTTGGACATAGCTACAATGAGCAGTTCTTC.